This entry lists 10 T cell receptor beta chains sequenced from one sample in a study of human T cells and chemical hapten exposure. Time point given: pre-sensitization, week 0. Treatment given: therapeutic diphenylcyclopropenone sensitization with weekly scalp DPC. TCRdb fed the RACE reads into MiXCR, producing one record per CDR3 protein. The table shows 95,000 to 150,000 distinct CDR3 sequences, with about 14% occurring only once. Sequencing was performed on whole blood, taken in connection with sensitization to the hapten diphenylcyclopropenone (DPC). These receptors originate from a woman in her late teens or twenties with alopecia areata. Some clones in this sample may be carry-over from other donors' samples.

This clonotype has a handful of counts. CDR3 sequence reads: CASGDGTSGINEQFF. In DNA, the CDR3 is TGTGCCAGCGGGGACGGGACTAGCGGAATTAATGAGCAGTTCTTC. The V call is TRBV6-9, the J call TRBJ2-1, with TRBD2 matching 11 bases. Losses at the gene ends were 8 bases for V and 7 bases for J; bases not matched to a gene: 10. Germline lookup yields CDR1 MNHGY and CDR2 SVAAGI. The CDR3 spans 15 residues.

This clonotype was detected a few times. The chain combines TRBV20-1 with TRBJ2-1; unclear D gene. The V gene lost 1 base and the J gene lost 5 bases, with 6 bases spanning the gap. The CDR3 extends over 12 amino acids. From germline, CDR1 is DFQATT and CDR2 SNEGSKA (reference sequence). CDR3 in amino acids: CSARGSNNEQFF. Here the CDR3 DNA reads TGCAGTGCTAGAGGATCTAACAATGAGCAGTTCTTC.

Only a few counts were recorded for this clonotype. V gene TRBV6-2 or TRBV6-3 combines with J gene TRBJ2-1; perhaps D is TRBD1 or TRBD2 (5 bases each). The length of the CDR3 is 13 residues. CDR1 is MNHEY, CDR2 SVGEGT, per germline. V lost 6 bases and J lost 6, with 12 bases in between. The CDR3 DNA is TGTGCCAGCAGCCTCGGGACCCGCAATGAGCAGTTCTTC. Translating gives CASSLGTRNEQFF.

This clonotype came up many times. J is TRBJ1-4 and V is TRBV21-1. TRBV21-1 is listed as a pseudogene. This CDR3 has 15 residues. The chain's CDR3 is CASSKVVARNEKLFF. The DNA of the CDR3 is TGTGCCAGCAGCAAAGTAGTGGCTCGTAATGAAAAACTGTTTTTT.

This clonotype was seen a handful of times. J is TRBJ2-5 and V is TRBV15, with D possibly being TRBD2 (5 bases). Between the trimmed V and J ends, which lost 5 bases and 4 bases, there was a span of 20 bases. The CDR3 totals 16 residues. Germline CDR1 reads LNHNV; CDR2 reads YYDKDF (reference sequence). The DNA for the CDR3 is TGTGCCACCAGCTCCCCGAGGGCCTCGGCTTCAGAGACCCAGTACTTC. Its protein is CATSSPRASASETQYF.

The chain recombines TRBV4-3 with TRBJ1-1, with no clear D. The germline V gene encodes CDR1 LGHNA and CDR2 YSLEER. The V gene lost 4 bases and the J gene lost 1 base, with 13 bases spanning the gap. The CDR3 is 15 amino acids. Here the CDR3 DNA reads TGCGCCAGCAGCCGACAACCAACTTCGAACACTGAAGCTTTCTTT. It translates to CASSRQPTSNTEAFF.

This chain connects TRBV20-1 to TRBJ2-7; 11 nucleotides match TRBD2. J gave up 3 bases and V 5 bases, and 9 bases lay outside the gene matches. The CDR3 has 15 residues. Looked up from germline, CDR1 is DFQATT and CDR2 is SNEGSKA (reference sequence). The DNA of the CDR3 is TGCAGTGCTTCACCGACTAGCGGGGACATCTACGAGCAGTACTTC. It encodes CSASPTSGDIYEQYF.

This clonotype appeared a few times. The chain uses TRBV20-1 and TRBJ2-3; perhaps D is TRBD1 or TRBD2 (5 bases each). The germline V gene encodes CDR1 DFQATT and CDR2 SNEGSKA (reference sequence). V was shortened by 3 bases and J by 1 base, with 8 bases between the two germline ends. There are 13 residues in the CDR3. CDR3 DNA sequence: TGCAGTGCTAGGTTGGGGGGCACAGATACGCAGTATTTT. Its protein product is CSARLGGTDTQYF.

The chain has TRBV7-7 and TRBJ2-2; 7 bases align to TRBD1. There are 14 residues in the CDR3. V was clipped by 5 bases and J by 7 bases; unmatched bases: 7. The germline V gene has CDR1 SSHAT and CDR2 FNYEAQ (reference sequence). The DNA for the CDR3 is TGTGCCAGCAGCGCACAGGGGTTTAACGGGGAGCTGTTTTTT. Its translation is CASSAQGFNGELFF.

This clonotype was counted between two and nine times. The V gene is TRBV3-1, the J gene TRBJ2-1, with 15 bases identical to TRBD2. Germline V gene data show CDR1 as LGHDT and CDR2 as YNNKEL (reference sequence). The CDR3 consists of 18 residues. V shed 1 base, J shed 4 bases, and the junction held 5 bases outside the gene matches. The CDR3 bases are TGTGCCAGCAGCCAAGCCGGACTAGCGGGGGGGCTTTACAATGAGCAGTTCTTC. It specifies CASSQAGLAGGLYNEQFF.